The source of this T cell receptor (beta chain) is a study of cytomegalovirus exposure and HLA in healthy donors. Primers for the PCR totalled 60 Vbeta and 13 Jbeta. Profiling relied on immunoSEQ multiplex PCR, and the TCRdb table lists in-frame clones only, not all of them. The data contain tens of thousands of clones, 65% to 70% of them singletons. The sequencing input was PBMCs. The sequence was collected from a male donor in good health and CMV-seropositive.

The CDR3 here is CAAKEVGGTEAFF. The CDR3 nucleotides are TGTGCCGCTAAGGAGGTTGGCGGCACTGAAGCTTTCTTT. V gene TRBV6-1 combines with J gene TRBJ1-1; D not certain. CDR3 length: 13 amino acids. The ends were cut back, 11 bases at V and 4 bases at J, with 17 bases in the middle. Germline V gene data show CDR1 as MNHNS and CDR2 as SASEGT.